This entry lists 5 T cell receptor beta chains sequenced from one sample in a study of T-cell reconstitution after alpha-beta-depleted transplantation in children. The study's findings and limits: It was newly produced T cells that mostly accounted for T-cell counts and diversity one year after transplant.

Preparing the TCRbeta library involved the use of unique molecular identifiers. TCRdb reprocessed the PCR reads with MiXCR, giving one entry per CDR3 protein. The table records about 300,000 distinct CDR3 sequences, almost 8% of them present only once. Their cognate antigens are unknown. This material consisted of peripheral blood, taken 360 days after TCRalphabeta/CD19-depleted stem cell transplant. All receptors come from a female patient aged 2-9 years who had a stem cell transplant for Fanconi anemia, so the T cells may come from the graft donor.

The V call is TRBV4-3, the J call TRBJ1-1, with 8 bases that match TRBD1. The CDR3 length is 17 residues. CDR1 LGHNA and CDR2 YSLEER come from the germline V gene. Trimming cost V 0 bases and J 6 bases; bases outside gene matches: 12. The CDR3 loop reads CASSQDLGQGFSSEAFF. The CDR3 coding sequence is TGCGCCAGCAGCCAAGATTTAGGACAGGGTTTCAGTTCTGAAGCTTTCTTT.

This clonotype has more than one count but fewer than ten. The chain links TRBV2 to TRBJ2-7; 12 bases map to TRBD2. Trimming at V came to 1 base and at J to 12 bases, leaving 16 bases not matched to a gene. The length of the CDR3 is 17 residues. From germline, CDR1 is SNHLY and CDR2 FYNNEI. In DNA, the CDR3 is TGTGCCAGCAGTGAAGGCCGTGGACTAGCGGGGCACCGCTTACGGTACTTC. It yields the protein CASSEGRGLAGHRLRYF. The full variable domain, rest sourced from reference TRBV2 and TRBJ2-7, is EPEVTQTPSHQVTQMGQEVILRCVPISNHLYFYWYRQILGQKVEFLVSFYNNEISEKSEIFDDQFSVERPDGSNFTLKIRSTKLEDSAMYFCASSEGRGLAGHRLRYFGPGTRLTVT.

This clonotype appeared many times. This chain uses TRBV20-1 with TRBJ2-7; tentatively, D is TRBD1 (6 bases). The CDR3 length is 15 residues. Germline assignment: CDR1 DFQATT and CDR2 SNEGSKA (reference sequence). V dropped 1 base and J dropped 2 bases, with 15 bases sitting between them. CDR3: CSARGQLTGTYEQYF. The CDR3, as DNA: TGCAGTGCTAGAGGTCAACTCACAGGGACCTACGAGCAGTACTTC.

The CDR3 DNA reads as TGTGCCAGCACGGGAGTTACCGGGGAGCTGTTTTTT. This translates into CASTGVTGELFF. The V gene is TRBV6-2 or TRBV6-3, the J gene TRBJ2-2; perhaps TRBD2 as D (6 bases). Germline CDR1 MNHEY, CDR2 SVGEGT. Trimming cost V 7 bases and J 5 bases, with 8 bases left between them. The CDR3 runs to 12 residues.

The CDR3 protein is CASSGAAGENNEQFF. Here the CDR3 DNA reads TGTGCCAGCAGCGGTGCAGCGGGGGAGAACAATGAGCAGTTCTTC. This sequence joins TRBV7-9 and TRBJ2-1; 8 bases are shared with TRBD2. The CDR3 covers 15 residues. V dropped 5 bases and J dropped 5; count of bases not matched to a gene: 8. Germline CDR1 and CDR2: SEHNR and FQNEAQ (reference sequence). Looking up the rest from reference TRBV7-9 and TRBJ2-1 gives the full variable domain: DTGVSQNPRHKITKRGQNVTFRCDPISEHNRLYWYRQTLGQGPEFLTYFQNEAQLEKSRLLSDRFSAERPKGSFSTLEIQRTEQGDSAMYLCASSGAAGENNEQFFGPGTRLTVL.